This record looks at one T cell receptor beta chain sequence and its context. Its antigen is as yet unknown. Profiling relied on immunoSEQ multiplex PCR, and the TCRdb table lists in-frame clones only, not all of them. The table includes around 110,000 clones, 75% to 95% detected once. Cycle 7 day 1, cycle 4 day 1, and baseline were the timepoints at which blood was sampled. These data belong to a study of OX40 agonist ivuxolimab in advanced cancers. Regarding the study as a whole: In a subset of nonresponders, normalized T-cell clonal expansion was also low.

Trimming left V 5 bases short and J 8 bases short, with 19 bases between. Germline CDR1 and CDR2: SEHNR and FQNEAQ (reference sequence). CDR3 length: 16 amino acids. Sequenced here: CD4+ or CD8+ T cells sorted from blood, sampled in a trial of the OX40 agonist ivuxolimab. This TCR derives from an adult with an advanced solid tumor such as melanoma, head and neck, liver or kidney cancer. This sequence joins TRBV7-9 and TRBJ1-6; a weak D match, TRBD1 (5 bases). For the CDR3, the DNA is TGTGCCAGCAGCAGATCGGAGGCAGGGACCTATTCACCCCTCCACTTT. It codes for CASSRSEAGTYSPLHF. The full variable domain, its missing parts supplied by reference TRBV7-9 and TRBJ1-6, is DTGVSQNPRHKITKRGQNVTFRCDPISEHNRLYWYRQTLGQGPEFLTYFQNEAQLEKSRLLSDRFSAERPKGSFSTLEIQRTEQGDSAMYLCASSRSEAGTYSPLHFGNGTRLTVT.